One and the same sample provided the 22 T cell receptor beta chains below, sequenced in a study of blood T cell repertoires in COVID-19. Sequencing was performed with immunoSEQ multiplex PCR; in TCRdb, only in-frame clones are kept and a portion is missing. The data contain some 110,000 clones, approximately 80% of them singletons. The sample taken for sequencing was peripheral blood. The source of these receptors is a woman older than 75 with acute or convalescent COVID-19.

The rearrangement joins TRBV10-3 to TRBJ2-5, with TRBD2 matching over 11 bases. Germline CDR1 is ENHRY and CDR2 is SYGVKD. This CDR3 region has 14 residues. The J segment lost 5 bases and the V segment lost 7 bases, leaving 6 bases of the junction unmatched. CDR3 loop: CAIKLAGEVETQYF. For the CDR3, the DNA is TGTGCCATCAAACTAGCGGGAGAGGTGGAGACCCAGTACTTC.

The chain uses TRBV19 and TRBJ2-3; perhaps TRBD2 as D (5 bases). The V gene lost 3 bases and the J gene lost 2 bases, with 12 bases spanning the gap. The CDR3 extends over 15 amino acids. Germline-derived CDR1 and CDR2 are LNHDA and SQIVND (reference sequence). This chain's CDR3 is CASSIEGSITDTQYF. CDR3 nucleotides: TGTGCCAGTAGTATCGAGGGCAGTATCACAGATACGCAGTATTTT.

The V gene is TRBV5-5, the J gene TRBJ2-3; D unresolved. The CDR3 has 15 residues. The germline V and J ends were trimmed by 2 bases and 2 bases, with 12 bases remaining between them. In germline, CDR1 is SGHKS, CDR2 YYEKEE (reference sequence). The CDR3 protein is CASSFSPSPTDTQYF. The CDR3, as DNA: TGTGCCAGCAGCTTTTCCCCTTCCCCCACAGATACGCAGTATTTT.

The chain uses TRBV7-9 and TRBJ2-1; D remains ambiguous. This CDR3 has 11 amino acids. The germline gives CDR1 SEHNR, CDR2 FQNEAQ (reference sequence). The V gene lost 3 bases and the J gene lost 5 bases, with 2 bases spanning the gap. The CDR3 region has the DNA TGTGCCAGCAGCTTCAACAATGAGCAGTTCTTC. Amino acids: CASSFNNEQFF.

V is TRBV3-1 (or the pseudogene TRBV3-2) and J is TRBJ1-4; D is undetermined. Germline V gene lookup returns CDR1 LGHDT and CDR2 YNNKEL (reference sequence). Trimming removed 4 bases at V and 7 bases at J, with 7 bases between. CDR3 length: 12 residues. The CDR3 region has the DNA TGTGCCAGCAGCCCCCGCGGTGAAAAACTGTTTTTT. This sequence encodes CASSPRGEKLFF.

This rearrangement joins TRBV11-2 to TRBJ1-4; the D gene is possibly TRBD1 (5 bases). The V end was cut by 5 bases, the J end by 0 bases, with 10 bases between. Germline values: CDR1 SGHAT, CDR2 FQNNGV. The length of the CDR3 is 15 residues. As DNA, the CDR3 is TGTGCCAGCAGCGCCAGGGTATCAACTAATGAAAAACTGTTTTTT. This translates into CASSARVSTNEKLFF.

V gene TRBV18 combines with J gene TRBJ1-1, with D unresolved. This CDR3 comprises 15 residues. Germline V gene data show CDR1 as KGHSH and CDR2 as LQKENI. V was trimmed by 3 bases and J by 2 bases, leaving 13 bases between them. As DNA, the CDR3 is TGTGCCAGCTCACCCGTTCTTAAAGCCAACACTGAAGCTTTCTTT. Protein sequence: CASSPVLKANTEAFF.

The chain has TRBV19 and TRBJ2-1; 11 nucleotides agree with TRBD1. The CDR3 is made up of 15 amino acids. Germline lookup yields CDR1 LNHDA and CDR2 SQIVND (reference sequence). V trimming: 7 bases; J trimming: 12 bases; junction bases outside the gene matches: 14. CDR3 loop: CASTKTPGQGGVQFF. The CDR3 DNA reads as TGTGCCAGTACCAAGACTCCGGGACAGGGGGGAGTGCAGTTCTTC. Complete variable domain (other parts from reference TRBV19 and TRBJ2-1): DGGITQSPKYLFRKEGQNVTLSCEQNLNHDAMYWYRQDPGQGLRLIYYSQIVNDFQKGDIAEGYSVSREKKESFPLTVTSAQKNPTAFYLCASTKTPGQGGVQFFGPGTRLTVL.

This CDR3 reads CASSQAQAGLYNEQFF. CDR3 sequence (DNA): TGCGCCAGCAGCCAAGCTCAAGCGGGGCTCTACAATGAGCAGTTCTTC. V gene TRBV4-1 combines with J gene TRBJ2-1, with TRBD2 matching 7 bases. The germline gives CDR1 MGHRA, CDR2 YSYEKL. V gave up 1 base and J gave up 3 bases; unmatched junction bases: 6. The CDR3 is made up of 16 amino acids.

The chain combines TRBV9 with TRBJ1-6, with D possibly matching TRBD1 (6 bases). This CDR3 region has 14 residues. V lost 0 bases and J lost 5, with 6 bases in between. Germline V gives CDR1 SGDLS, CDR2 YYNGEE. The DNA of the CDR3 is TGTGCCAGCAGCGTAGGGGGGCATAATTCACCCCTCCACTTT. Amino acids: CASSVGGHNSPLHF. Using reference TRBV9 and TRBJ1-6 for the parts outside the CDR3, the full variable domain is DSGVTQTPKHLITATGQRVTLRCSPRSGDLSVYWYQQSLDQGLQFLIQYYNGEERAKGNILERFSAQQFPDLHSELNLSSLELGDSALYFCASSVGGHNSPLHFGNGTRLTVT.

This clone has just a few counts. The chain uses TRBV7-9 and TRBJ2-1; 7 nucleotides line up with TRBD2. The CDR3 totals 15 residues. The J segment lost 7 bases and the V segment lost 5 bases, leaving 11 bases of the junction unmatched. Germline V lookup: CDR1 SEHNR, CDR2 FQNEAQ (reference sequence). CDR3 nucleotide sequence: TGTGCCAGCAGCCCGACCAGCGGGAAAATTAATGAGCAGTTCTTC. Its protein is CASSPTSGKINEQFF.

The chain uses TRBV6-2 or TRBV6-3 and TRBJ2-7; tentatively, D is TRBD2 (6 bases). This CDR3 comprises 13 residues. V lost 4 bases and J lost 1, with 8 bases in between. Germline values: CDR1 MNHEY, CDR2 SVGEGT. The CDR3 is CASSWDSSYEQYV. DNA of the CDR3: TGTGCCAGCAGTTGGGACTCGTCCTACGAGCAGTACGTC.

The chain combines TRBV3-1 (or the pseudogene TRBV3-2) with TRBJ1-1, with 7 bases lining up with TRBD1. There are 15 residues in the CDR3. Germline CDR1 reads LGHDT; CDR2 reads YNNKEL (reference sequence). V dropped 4 bases and J dropped 4; count of bases not matched to a gene: 9. The CDR3 here is CASSRPRQGITEAFF. The CDR3 coding sequence is TGTGCCAGCAGCCGACCAAGACAGGGTATCACTGAAGCTTTCTTT.

This clone turned up a few times. The chain is built from TRBV28 and TRBJ2-2, with TRBD2 identical over 7 bases. Germline CDR1 and CDR2: MDHEN and SYDVKM. The J segment lost 4 bases and the V segment lost 3 bases, leaving 5 bases of the junction unmatched. CDR3 size: 15 residues. The CDR3 loop reads CASSLGGFGTGELFF. The CDR3 DNA follows: TGTGCCAGCAGTTTGGGAGGGTTTGGCACCGGGGAGCTGTTTTTT.

The chain recombines TRBV6-5 with TRBJ2-5; D perhaps matches TRBD1 (5 bases). Deletions cut 8 bases from V and 3 bases from J, with 13 bases between. This CDR3 region has 13 residues. Germline V gene lookup returns CDR1 MNHEY and CDR2 SVGAGI. The CDR3: CASPCQGEETQYF. For the CDR3, the DNA is TGTGCCAGCCCGTGCCAGGGTGAAGAGACCCAGTACTTC.

J is TRBJ1-6 and V is TRBV5-4; 7 positions agree with TRBD1. This CDR3 is built from 16 residues. J gave up 9 bases and V 4 bases, and 13 bases lay outside the gene matches. The germline V gene encodes CDR1 SGHNT and CDR2 YYREEE (reference sequence). The DNA of the CDR3 is TGTGCCAGCAGCCCATATGCACAGGGGAGAGGTTCACCCCTCCACTTT. This translates into CASSPYAQGRGSPLHF.

The chain combines TRBV2 with TRBJ2-6; maybe TRBD2 (7 bases). Germline loops: CDR1 SNHLY, CDR2 FYNNEI. This CDR3 has 18 residues. Trimming stripped 7 bases from V and 1 base from J, with 20 bases between. CDR3 sequence reads: CASTPPGGLRSGANVLTF. In DNA, the CDR3 is TGTGCCAGCACCCCTCCGGGGGGCCTACGATCTGGGGCCAACGTCCTGACTTTC.

V is TRBV19 and J is TRBJ1-3, with D possibly matching TRBD1 (6 bases). CDR1 is LNHDA and CDR2 is SQIVND in the germline V gene (reference sequence). V lost 4 bases to trimming and J lost 4 bases, with 11 bases between them. This CDR3 has 14 residues. The CDR3 coding sequence is TGTGCCAGTAGTACGACAGGTTGGGGAAACACCATATATTTT. Protein: CASSTTGWGNTIYF. The variable domain in full, completed from reference TRBV19 and TRBJ1-3, reads DGGITQSPKYLFRKEGQNVTLSCEQNLNHDAMYWYRQDPGQGLRLIYYSQIVNDFQKGDIAEGYSVSREKKESFPLTVTSAQKNPTAFYLCASSTTGWGNTIYFGEGSWLTVV.

The chain recombines TRBV5-1 with TRBJ2-7; D is ambiguous. This CDR3 spans 14 amino acids. Trimming took off 1 base at V and 0 bases at J, with 8 bases between the two ends. Germline V gene lookup returns CDR1 SGHRS and CDR2 YFSETQ. In DNA form, the CDR3 reads TGCGCCAGCAGCTTGACTTCTTACTCCTACGAGCAGTACTTC. This translates into CASSLTSYSYEQYF.

V usage is TRBV7-9 and J usage is TRBJ2-5; D gene ambiguous. The germline V and J ends were trimmed by 5 bases and 4 bases, with 5 bases remaining between them. The CDR3 sequence is 11 residues long. Per germline, CDR1 SEHNR and CDR2 FQNEAQ (reference sequence). CDR3: CASSPRETQYF. CDR3 nucleotides: TGTGCCAGCAGCCCGAGAGAGACCCAGTACTTC.

The chain links TRBV27 to TRBJ2-1, with a tentative D call TRBD2 (6 bases). The CDR3 consists of 16 residues. Looked up from germline, CDR1 is MNHEY and CDR2 is SMNVEV (reference sequence). V was shortened by 5 bases and J by 1 base, with 15 bases between the two germline ends. CDR3 in DNA: TGTGCCAGCAGTAATAGCGGAGGTGGGTCCTACAATGAGCAGTTCTTC. This translates into CASSNSGGGSYNEQFF.

The rearrangement links TRBV2 to TRBJ1-1, with a possible D match to TRBD1 (5 bases). Germline V gene data show CDR1 as SNHLY and CDR2 as FYNNEI. The ends were cut back, 5 bases at V and 1 base at J, with 8 bases in the middle. The CDR3 runs to 13 residues. The CDR3 nucleotides are TGTGCCAGCAGTACTGACAGGAACACTGAAGCTTTCTTT. It translates to CASSTDRNTEAFF.